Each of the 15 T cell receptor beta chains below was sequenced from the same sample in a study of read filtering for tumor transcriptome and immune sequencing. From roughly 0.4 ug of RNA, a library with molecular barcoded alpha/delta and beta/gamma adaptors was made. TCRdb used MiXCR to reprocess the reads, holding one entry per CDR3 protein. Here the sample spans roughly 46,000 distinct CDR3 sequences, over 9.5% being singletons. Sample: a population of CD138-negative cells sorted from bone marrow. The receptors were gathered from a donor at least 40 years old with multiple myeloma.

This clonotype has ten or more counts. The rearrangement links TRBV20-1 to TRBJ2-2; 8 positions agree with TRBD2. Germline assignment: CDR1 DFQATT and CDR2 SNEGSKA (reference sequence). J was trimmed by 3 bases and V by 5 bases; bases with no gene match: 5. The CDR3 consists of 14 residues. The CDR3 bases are TGCAGTGCTGTGACTAGCGTGGACACCGGGGAGCTGTTTTTT. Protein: CSAVTSVDTGELFF.

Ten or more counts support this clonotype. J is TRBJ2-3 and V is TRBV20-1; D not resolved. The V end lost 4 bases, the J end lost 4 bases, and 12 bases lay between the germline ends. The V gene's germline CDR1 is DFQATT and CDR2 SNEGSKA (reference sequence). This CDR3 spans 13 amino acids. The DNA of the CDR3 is TGCAGTGCTATCCAGAGAGTCCCAGATACGCAGTATTTT. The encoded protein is CSAIQRVPDTQYF.

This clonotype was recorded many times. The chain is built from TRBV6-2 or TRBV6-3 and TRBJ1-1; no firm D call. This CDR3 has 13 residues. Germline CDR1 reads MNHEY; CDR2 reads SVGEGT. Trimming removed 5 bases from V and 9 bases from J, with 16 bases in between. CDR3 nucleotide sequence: TGTGCCAGCAGTCTGAAAGTGGCTGCTCAAGCTTTCTTT. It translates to CASSLKVAAQAFF.

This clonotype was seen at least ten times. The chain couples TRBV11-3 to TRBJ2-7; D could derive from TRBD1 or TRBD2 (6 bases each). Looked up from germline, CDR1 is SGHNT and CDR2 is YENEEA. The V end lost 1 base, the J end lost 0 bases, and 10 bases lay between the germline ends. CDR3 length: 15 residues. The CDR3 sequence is CASSLGGGSSYEQYF. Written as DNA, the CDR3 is TGTGCCAGCAGCTTAGGAGGGGGGAGCTCCTACGAGCAGTACTTC.

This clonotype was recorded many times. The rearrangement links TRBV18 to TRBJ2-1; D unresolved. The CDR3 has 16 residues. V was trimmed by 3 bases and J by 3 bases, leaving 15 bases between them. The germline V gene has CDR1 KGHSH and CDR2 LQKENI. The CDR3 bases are TGTGCCAGCTCACCCTTATCCTCACTTAACTACAATGAGCAGTTCTTC. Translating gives CASSPLSSLNYNEQFF.

The CDR3 nucleotides are TGTGCCAGCAGCGAGACTAGCGGGAGCACAGATACGCAGTATTTT. Its protein is CASSETSGSTDTQYF. The chain uses TRBV3-1 and TRBJ2-3, with 10 bases fitting TRBD2. Trimming removed 5 bases from V and 0 bases from J; junction bases left unmatched: 2. The CDR3 totals 15 residues. Germline assignment: CDR1 LGHDT and CDR2 YNNKEL (reference sequence).

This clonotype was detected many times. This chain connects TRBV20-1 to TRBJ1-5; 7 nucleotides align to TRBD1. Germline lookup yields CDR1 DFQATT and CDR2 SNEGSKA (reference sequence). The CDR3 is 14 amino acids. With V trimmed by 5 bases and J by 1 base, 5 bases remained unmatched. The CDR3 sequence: CSARPGGSNQPQHF. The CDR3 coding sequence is TGCAGTGCTCGACCAGGGGGGAGCAATCAGCCCCAGCATTTT.

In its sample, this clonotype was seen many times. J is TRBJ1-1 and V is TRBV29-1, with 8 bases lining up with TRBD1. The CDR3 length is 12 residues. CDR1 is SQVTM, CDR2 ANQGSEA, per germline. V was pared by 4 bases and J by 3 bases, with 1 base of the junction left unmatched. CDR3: CSVGQGYTEAFF. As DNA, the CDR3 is TGCAGCGTTGGACAGGGGTACACTGAAGCTTTCTTT.

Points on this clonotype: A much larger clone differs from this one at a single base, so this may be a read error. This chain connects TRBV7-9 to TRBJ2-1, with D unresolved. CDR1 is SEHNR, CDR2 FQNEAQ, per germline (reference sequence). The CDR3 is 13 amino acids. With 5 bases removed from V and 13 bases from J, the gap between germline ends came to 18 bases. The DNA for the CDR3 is TGTGCCAGCAGCCTCAGTCAGACAACCAGACAGTTCTTC. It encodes CASSLSQTTRQFF.

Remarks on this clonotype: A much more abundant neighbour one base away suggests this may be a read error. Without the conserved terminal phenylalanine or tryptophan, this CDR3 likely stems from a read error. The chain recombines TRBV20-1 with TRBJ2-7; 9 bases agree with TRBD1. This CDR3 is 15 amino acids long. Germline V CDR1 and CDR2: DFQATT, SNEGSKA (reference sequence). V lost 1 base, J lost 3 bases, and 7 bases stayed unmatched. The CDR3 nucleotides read TGCAGTGCTAGAGTACAGGACAGGGGTTTCTACGAGCAGTACCTC. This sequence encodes CSARVQDRGFYEQYL.

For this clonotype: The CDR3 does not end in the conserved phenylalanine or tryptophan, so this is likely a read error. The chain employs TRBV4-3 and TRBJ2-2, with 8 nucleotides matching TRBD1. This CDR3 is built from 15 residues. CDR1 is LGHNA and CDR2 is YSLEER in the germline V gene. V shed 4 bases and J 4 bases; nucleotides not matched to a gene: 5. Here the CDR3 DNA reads TGCGCCAGCAGCCGAGACAGGGGTTCCACCGGGGAGCTGTTTTCT. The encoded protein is CASSRDRGSTGELFS.

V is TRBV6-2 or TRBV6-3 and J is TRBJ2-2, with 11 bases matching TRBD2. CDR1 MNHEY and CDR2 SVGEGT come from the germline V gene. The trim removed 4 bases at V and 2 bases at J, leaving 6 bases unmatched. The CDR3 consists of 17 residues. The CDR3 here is CASSFLAGGINTGELFF. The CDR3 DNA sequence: TGTGCCAGCAGTTTCTTAGCGGGAGGGATTAACACCGGGGAGCTGTTTTTT.

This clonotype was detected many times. This CDR3 is CASSYQLAANSYNEQFF. CDR3 nucleotides: TGTGCCAGCAGTTACCAACTAGCGGCCAACTCCTACAATGAGCAGTTCTTC. The chain joins TRBV6-2 or TRBV6-3 to TRBJ2-1; 8 bases are shared with TRBD2. The CDR3 has 17 amino acids. Trimming removed 2 bases from V and 0 bases from J; junction bases left unmatched: 6. Per germline, CDR1 MNHEY and CDR2 SVGEGT.

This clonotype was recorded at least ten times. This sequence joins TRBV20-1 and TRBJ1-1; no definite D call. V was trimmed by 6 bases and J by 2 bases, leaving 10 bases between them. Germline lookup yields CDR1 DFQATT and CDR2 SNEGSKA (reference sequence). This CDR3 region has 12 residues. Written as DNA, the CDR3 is TGCAGTGCATTGTCAGAAAACACTGAAGCTTTCTTT. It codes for CSALSENTEAFF.

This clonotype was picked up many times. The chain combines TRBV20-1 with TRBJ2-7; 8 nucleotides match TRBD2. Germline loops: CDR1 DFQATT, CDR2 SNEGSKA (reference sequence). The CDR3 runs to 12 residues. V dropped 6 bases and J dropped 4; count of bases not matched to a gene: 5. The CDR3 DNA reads TGCAGTGCCCGGACTAGCAGTTACGAGCAGTACTTC. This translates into CSARTSSYEQYF.